The T cell receptor (beta chain) under discussion was sequenced for a study of T cells in Graves' hyperthyroidism and ophthalmopathy. Per the germline V gene, CDR1 is LNHDA and CDR2 is SQIVND (reference sequence). J was trimmed by 7 bases and V by 6 bases; bases with no gene match: 12. The CDR3 runs 14 residues. Amplified TCR beta CDR3 regions derived from RNA transcripts. The HTBI primer set was used in a first-round RT-PCR of the TCR CDR3. Using its own MiXCR run on the multiplex PCR reads, TCRdb lists one record per CDR3 protein. The sample includes over 400,000 distinct CDR3 sequences, roughly 23% seen only once; the top ten take approximately 49%.

The origin of this receptor is an older woman with Graves' ophthalmopathy. The rearrangement links TRBV19 to TRBJ2-7, with TRBD1 matching 7 bases. The sequencing input was blood. The CDR3 coding sequence is TGTGCCAGTAGACCCGGACAGGCGACCCTGGAGCAGTACTTC. This codes for CASRPGQATLEQYF.